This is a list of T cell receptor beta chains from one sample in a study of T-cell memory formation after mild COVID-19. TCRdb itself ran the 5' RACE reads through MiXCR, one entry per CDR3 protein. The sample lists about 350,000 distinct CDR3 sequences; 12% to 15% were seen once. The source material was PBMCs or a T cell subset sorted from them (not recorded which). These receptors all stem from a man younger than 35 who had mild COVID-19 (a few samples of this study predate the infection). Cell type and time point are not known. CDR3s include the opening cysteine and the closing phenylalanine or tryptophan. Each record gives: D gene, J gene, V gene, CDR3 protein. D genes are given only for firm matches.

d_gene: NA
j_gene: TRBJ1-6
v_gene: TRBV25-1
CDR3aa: CASAPDDSSYNSPLHF

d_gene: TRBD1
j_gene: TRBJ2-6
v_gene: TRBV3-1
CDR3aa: CASSHPGTAISGANVLTF

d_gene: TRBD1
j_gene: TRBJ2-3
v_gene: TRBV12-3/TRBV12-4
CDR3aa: CASSPETGADTQYF

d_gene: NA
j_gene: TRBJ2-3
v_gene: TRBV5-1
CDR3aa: CASSLAGASAQYF

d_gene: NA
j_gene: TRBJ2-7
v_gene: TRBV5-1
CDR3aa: CASSSREYEQYF

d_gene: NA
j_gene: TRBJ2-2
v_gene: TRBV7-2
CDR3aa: CASSRLAPGERTGELFF

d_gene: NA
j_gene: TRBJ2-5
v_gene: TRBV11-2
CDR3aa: CASSPPGTPAYF

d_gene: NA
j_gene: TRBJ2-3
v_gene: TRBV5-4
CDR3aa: CASSLQGLTDTQYF

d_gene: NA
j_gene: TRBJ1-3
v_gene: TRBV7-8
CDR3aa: CASSLLAANSGNTIYF

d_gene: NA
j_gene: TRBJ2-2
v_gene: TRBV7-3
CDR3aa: CASSPSPRGAVGELFF

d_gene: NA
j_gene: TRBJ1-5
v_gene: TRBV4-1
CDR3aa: CASSQDWSGARGQPQHF

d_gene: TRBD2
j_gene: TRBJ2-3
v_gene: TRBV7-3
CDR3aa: CASSPLGLADTDTQYF

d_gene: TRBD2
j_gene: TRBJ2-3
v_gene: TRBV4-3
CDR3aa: CASSPGTTPDTQYF

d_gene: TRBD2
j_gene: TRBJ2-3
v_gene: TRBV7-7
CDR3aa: CASSPLSSGSTDTQYF

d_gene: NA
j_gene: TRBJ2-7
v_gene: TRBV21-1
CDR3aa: CAGGGPYRVPSSYEQYF